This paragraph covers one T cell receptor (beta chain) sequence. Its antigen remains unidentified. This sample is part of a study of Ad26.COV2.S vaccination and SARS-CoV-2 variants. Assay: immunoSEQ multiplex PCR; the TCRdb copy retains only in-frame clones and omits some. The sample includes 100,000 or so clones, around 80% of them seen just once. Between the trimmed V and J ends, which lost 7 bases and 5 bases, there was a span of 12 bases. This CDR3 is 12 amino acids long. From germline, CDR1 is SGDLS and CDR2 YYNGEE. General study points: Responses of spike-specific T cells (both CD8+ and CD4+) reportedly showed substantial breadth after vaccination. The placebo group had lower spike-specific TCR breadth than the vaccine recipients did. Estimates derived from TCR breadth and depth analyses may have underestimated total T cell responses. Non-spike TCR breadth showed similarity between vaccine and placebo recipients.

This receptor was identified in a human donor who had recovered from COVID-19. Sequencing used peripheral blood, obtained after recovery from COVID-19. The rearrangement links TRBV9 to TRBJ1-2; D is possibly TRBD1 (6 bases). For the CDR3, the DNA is TGTGCCAGCTCTCGACAGGAGTATGGCTACACCTTC. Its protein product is CASSRQEYGYTF.